This T cell receptor (beta chain) originates from a study of PD-1 blockade in classical Hodgkin lymphoma. Study-wide findings and caveats: The CD4+ diversity rise by C4D1 was clearest in complete responders. Complete responders matched newly diagnosed patients in baseline diversity. According to reports, newly diagnosed patients had lower baseline TCR diversity than healthy donors, and relapsed/refractory patients had lower baseline TCR diversity still.

V lost 5 bases, J lost 2 bases, and 13 bases lay in between. The CDR3 runs to 15 residues. The germline gives CDR1 SGHTA, CDR2 FQGNSA. Libraries were prepared by immunoSEQ multiplex PCR; TCRdb keeps only in-frame clonotypes and omits some of them. Found here are about 32,000 clones, over 75% of them singletons; the top ten hold roughly 17%. On this clone: As yet, its antigen is unknown.

Time point described: cycle 4 day 1 (C4D1), after more than 5 weeks of nivolumab. Each patient's relapse followed autologous stem cell transplantation, and brentuximab vedotin exposure varied. The chain joins TRBV7-2 to TRBJ1-3; unclear D gene. Specimen: peripheral blood mononuclear cells (PBMCs), collected before the fourth cycle of nivolumab. This receptor was obtained from a human donor with classical Hodgkin lymphoma. CDR3 sequence (DNA): TGTGCCAGCAGCCCCCTGTGGGGTGCTGGAAACACCATATATTTT. Amino acid sequence: CASSPLWGAGNTIYF.